This T cell receptor (beta chain) was captured in a study of OX40 agonist ivuxolimab in advanced cancers. Profiled with immunoSEQ multiplex PCR; TCRdb holds only in-frame clones, not every one. The sample carries roughly 8,000 clones, 85% to 90% recorded once. Concerning this clone itself: Its antigen is not identified.

The V gene lost 3 bases and the J gene lost 3 bases, with 12 bases spanning the gap. Looked up from germline, CDR1 is SGHTS and CDR2 is YDEGEE. This CDR3 is built from 14 residues. Whole-study results and caveats: CD8+ T cells were the subset that, on average, had more expanded clones than CD4+.

Source: CD4+ or CD8+ T cells sorted from blood, taken in a trial of the OX40 agonist ivuxolimab. The genes are TRBV5-8 and TRBJ1-1, with D perhaps matching TRBD1 (6 bases). This sequence was found in an adult with an advanced solid tumor such as melanoma, head and neck, liver or kidney cancer. The DNA of the CDR3 is TGTGCCAGCAGCTCCGGGACATTAGACACTGAAGCTTTCTTT. It yields the protein CASSSGTLDTEAFF.